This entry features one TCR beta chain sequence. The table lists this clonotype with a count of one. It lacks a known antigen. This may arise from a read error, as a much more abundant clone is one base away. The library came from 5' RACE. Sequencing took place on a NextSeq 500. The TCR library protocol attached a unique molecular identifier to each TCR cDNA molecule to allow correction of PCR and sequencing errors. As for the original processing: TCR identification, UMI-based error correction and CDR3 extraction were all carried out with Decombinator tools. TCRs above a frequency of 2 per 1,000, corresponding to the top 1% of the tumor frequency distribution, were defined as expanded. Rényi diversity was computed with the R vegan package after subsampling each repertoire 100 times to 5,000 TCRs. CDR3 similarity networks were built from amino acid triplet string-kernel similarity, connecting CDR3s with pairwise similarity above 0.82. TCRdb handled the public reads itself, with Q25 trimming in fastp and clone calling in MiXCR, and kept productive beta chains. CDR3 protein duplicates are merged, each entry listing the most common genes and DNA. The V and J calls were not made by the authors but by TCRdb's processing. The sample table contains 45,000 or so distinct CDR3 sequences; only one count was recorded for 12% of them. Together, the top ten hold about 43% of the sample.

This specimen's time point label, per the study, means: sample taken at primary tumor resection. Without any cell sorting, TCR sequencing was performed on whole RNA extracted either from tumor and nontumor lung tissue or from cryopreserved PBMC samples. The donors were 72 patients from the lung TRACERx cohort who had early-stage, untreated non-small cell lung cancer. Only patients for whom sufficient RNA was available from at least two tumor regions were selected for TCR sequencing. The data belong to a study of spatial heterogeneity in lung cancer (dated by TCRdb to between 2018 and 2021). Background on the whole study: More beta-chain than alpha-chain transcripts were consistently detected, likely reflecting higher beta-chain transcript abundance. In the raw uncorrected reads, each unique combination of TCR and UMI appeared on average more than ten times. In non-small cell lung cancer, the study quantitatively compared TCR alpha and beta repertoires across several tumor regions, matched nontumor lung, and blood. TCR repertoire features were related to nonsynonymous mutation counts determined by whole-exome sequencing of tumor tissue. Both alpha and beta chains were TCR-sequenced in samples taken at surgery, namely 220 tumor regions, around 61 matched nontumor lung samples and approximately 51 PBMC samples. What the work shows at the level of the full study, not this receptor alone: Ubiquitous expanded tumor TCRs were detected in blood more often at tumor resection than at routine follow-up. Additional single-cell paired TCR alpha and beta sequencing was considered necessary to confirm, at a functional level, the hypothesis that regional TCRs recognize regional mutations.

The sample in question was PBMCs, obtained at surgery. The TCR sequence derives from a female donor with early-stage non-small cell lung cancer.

The DNA is TGTTCCAGCAGCCCCTCCTGGGGACTGTCAACCTACGAGCAGTACTTC. The resulting protein is CSSSPSWGLSTYEQYF. Recombination connected TRBV3-1 to TRBJ2-7, and TRBD2 may be the D gene, going by 6 matching bases. Including the terminal cysteine and phenylalanine, the CDR3 comprises 16 residues. Just CDR3 DNA is preserved here, 48 bases in frame from base 1. CDR1 and CDR2 are drawn from the germline V gene (reference sequence): LGHDT, YNNKEL.